This TCR beta chain originates from a study of Ad26.COV2.S vaccination and SARS-CoV-2 variants. Whole-study findings and limits: Researchers cautioned that TCR breadth and depth analyses may have underestimated total T cell responses. It was reported that spike-specific CD8+ and CD4+ T cell responses were substantially broad after vaccination.

Indicated treatment: 15 to 20 received Ad26.COV2.S at low or high dose, single or two shots; five or six received placebo; per-sample allocation not given. Collection of the samples took place on day 63 after the first injection of vaccine or placebo. This Boston cohort included adults aged 18-55 years. With 6 bases removed from V and 3 bases from J, the gap between germline ends came to 6 bases. CDR1 is LGHNA and CDR2 is YNFKEQ in the germline V gene. The CDR3 spans 13 residues. Sequencing used immunoSEQ multiplex PCR; TCRdb keeps in-frame clones, though not all of them. The repertoire has about 350,000 clones, less than 90% of them found once; the top ten carry over 8.5%. This clone was found once. As yet, its antigen is unknown.

Here the sequenced sample was peripheral blood, taken in a trial of Ad26.COV2.S vaccine versus placebo. V gene TRBV4-2 combines with J gene TRBJ2-6; the D gene is possibly TRBD1 (6 bases). This sequence was found in a person between 18 and 59 years old who received the Ad26.COV2.S COVID-19 vaccine or a placebo. The CDR3 sequence: CASRGGGANVLTF. CDR3 bases: TGTGCCAGCAGAGGGGGTGGGGCCAACGTCCTGACTTTC.